The rows below give T cell receptor beta chains drawn from one sample of a study of cytomegalovirus exposure and HLA in healthy donors. Some clones are missing from TCRdb's copy, which holds only in-frame ones; the method was immunoSEQ multiplex PCR. The repertoire holds about 90,000 clones, roughly 80% seen once, with roughly 2% in the top ten. Sequenced input: PBMCs. These receptors originate from a boy aged 5-17 years in good health and CMV-seronegative. Each CDR3 is given with its conserved first and last residue. A D gene is named only where the DNA matches it firmly. A row's size may be missing; if present it is once, few, many or a size class.

abundance	j_gene	d_gene	v_gene	CDR3nt	CDR3aa
-	TRBJ2-2	-	TRBV29-1	TGCAGCGTCGGGAACGGGGAGCTGTTTTTT	CSVGNGELFF
-	TRBJ2-3	TRBD2	TRBV9	TGTGCCAGCGGGCGGCGGGGGGCCCCCACAGATACGCAGTATTTT	CASGRRGAPTDTQYF
-	TRBJ2-1	-	TRBV9	TGTGCCAGTGGGGGCGAGCAGTTCTTC	CASGGEQFF
-	TRBJ2-3	TRBD1	TRBV6-4	TGTGCCAGCAGCGGACAGGCGGATGGCACAGATACGCAGTATTTT	CASSGQADGTDTQYF
few	TRBJ1-2	-	TRBV7-2	TGTGCCAGCAGCCCGTGGACAGTTAACTATGGCTACACCTTC	CASSPWTVNYGYTF
once	TRBJ2-7	-	TRBV7-6	TGTGCCAGCAGCTTACGGGAAAGGTCCTACGAGCAGTACTTC	CASSLRERSYEQYF
-	TRBJ1-1	-	TRBV27	TGTGCCAGCAGTTTTCTACAGGGTGAAGCTTTCTTT	CASSFLQGEAFF
-	TRBJ1-2	TRBD1	TRBV30	TGTGCCTGGGCAACAGGGGGTGCCAATGGCTACACCTTC	CAWATGGANGYTF
-	TRBJ2-5	-	TRBV2	TGTGCCAGCAGGGGCGAGACCCAGTACTTC	CASRGETQYF
-	TRBJ2-1	TRBD2	TRBV19	TGTGCCAGTAGTCAGGCGGGAGTGCCGCAGTTCTTC	CASSQAGVPQFF
-	TRBJ2-7	TRBD2	TRBV15	TGTGCCACCAGGGCTCGGGACTACTCCTACGAGCAGTACTTC	CATRARDYSYEQYF
-	TRBJ1-5	-	TRBV19	TGTGCCAGTACTACTGCGGGGGTAGGCAATCAGCCCCAGCATTTT	CASTTAGVGNQPQHF
-	TRBJ2-7	-	TRBV28	TGTGCCAGCAGATTAAGGTCGTGGGGAAAAGGGGACGAGCAGTACTTC	CASRLRSWGKGDEQYF
-	TRBJ1-3	-	TRBV6-1	TGTGCCAGCAGTGAAGTCGCAGGGTCAGGAAACACCATATATTTT	CASSEVAGSGNTIYF
-	TRBJ2-7	TRBD1	TRBV2	TGTGCCACCAAAGACAGGGGGAACTACGAGCAGTACTTC	CATKDRGNYEQYF
-	TRBJ1-2	TRBD1	TRBV6-6	TGTGCCAGCAGTCCCCACGGAACCGGGACAGGGGTTGGCTACACCTTC	CASSPHGTGTGVGYTF
few	TRBJ2-5	TRBD1	TRBV29-1	TGCAGCGTTCCTCAGGGGGACCTGAGGGAGACCCAGTACTTC	CSVPQGDLRETQYF
-	TRBJ2-3	TRBD2	TRBV4-1	TGCGCCAGCAGCCCGCCCAATCGCCAGCGGGGGAACACAGATACGCAGTATTTT	CASSPPNRQRGNTDTQYF
-	TRBJ1-1	TRBD1	TRBV19	TGTGCCAGTATAGGACAGGGGAACACTGAAGCTTTCTTT	CASIGQGNTEAFF
-	TRBJ1-5	TRBD1	TRBV28	TGTGCCAGCAGGGAGGACAGGGTCTTCAATCAGCCCCAGCATTTT	CASREDRVFNQPQHF
-	TRBJ1-2	TRBD1	TRBV7-9	TGTGCCAGCAGCCTGACAGGGGTTAACTATGGCTACACCTTC	CASSLTGVNYGYTF
few	TRBJ2-7	-	TRBV6-5	TGTGCCAGCAGCCCCTCGGGGACACGAGCCTACGAGCAGTACTTC	CASSPSGTRAYEQYF
-	TRBJ2-7	TRBD2	TRBV4-3	TGCGCCAGCAGCCAAGATTCTAGCGGGATTCGTTACGAGCAGTACTTC	CASSQDSSGIRYEQYF
-	TRBJ1-6	TRBD1	TRBV2	TGTGCCAGCAGGGGGACAGGGGGCGGGAGTTCACCCCTCCACTTT	CASRGTGGGSSPLHF
once	TRBJ2-7	TRBD1	TRBV5-4	TGTGCCAGCAGCTCGAAGGGACAGGCGAATTTCTACGAGCAGTACTTC	CASSSKGQANFYEQYF
-	TRBJ2-2	TRBD1	TRBV5-1	TGCGCCAGCAGTACAGGGGCAACCGGGGAGCTGTTTTTT	CASSTGATGELFF
-	TRBJ2-5	-	TRBV7-2	TGTGCCAGCAGCTTATCCACCCCAGGGCAAGAGACCCAGTACTTC	CASSLSTPGQETQYF
-	TRBJ2-7	-	TRBV4-3	TGCGCCAGCAGCCAAGATCGGAGACGGGTCTACGAGCAGTACTTC	CASSQDRRRVYEQYF
-	TRBJ2-7	-	TRBV19	TGTGCCAGTAGTATTGCGGGGACCTACGAGCAGTACTTC	CASSIAGTYEQYF
once	TRBJ2-7	-	TRBV28	TGTGCCAGCAGTCACCGGGGGGCGTACGAGCAGTACTTC	CASSHRGAYEQYF
-	TRBJ1-1	-	TRBV7-2	TGTGCCAGCAGCTTAGCAGGGCGAACAGGCCTTGAAGCTTTCTTT	CASSLAGRTGLEAFF
-	TRBJ2-1	TRBD2	TRBV6-5	TGTGCCAGCAGCCCCAGCGGGAGGAATGAGCAGTTCTTC	CASSPSGRNEQFF
-	TRBJ1-2	-	TRBV4-3	TGCGCCAGCAGCCAAGAACAGGGAATCAGCTATGGCTACACCTTC	CASSQEQGISYGYTF
-	TRBJ2-6	-	TRBV27	TGTGCCAGCAGTCCCTCCCGGGGGGGGGCCAACGTCCTGACTTTC	CASSPSRGGANVLTF
-	TRBJ2-7	-	TRBV9	TGTGCCAGCAGCGTAGACCCCGGGAGCTACGAGCAGTACTTC	CASSVDPGSYEQYF
-	TRBJ2-3	-	TRBV9	TGTGCCAGCAGCGCTGGGGGCGGGAGCACAGATACGCAGTATTTT	CASSAGGGSTDTQYF
-	TRBJ1-4	TRBD1	TRBV4-1	TGCGCCAGCAGCCAAGATCGACGGGGACAGGGGGTGGGGAATGAAAAACTGTTTTTT	CASSQDRRGQGVGNEKLFF
once	TRBJ1-1	-	TRBV19	TGTGCCACCAACGAGGGAGGGGAAGCTTTCTTT	CATNEGGEAFF
-	TRBJ1-6	-	TRBV9	TGTGCCAGCAGCGTTGGGACAATGAATTCACCCCTCCACTTT	CASSVGTMNSPLHF
-	TRBJ1-6	-	TRBV6-5	TGTGCCAGCAGTTACGGGCAGGGGAAATCACCCCTCCACTTT	CASSYGQGKSPLHF
-	TRBJ2-7	TRBD1	TRBV18	TGTGCCAGCTCACCATCCGGGACAGGGGTCCTCTACGAGCAGTACTTC	CASSPSGTGVLYEQYF
once	TRBJ2-5	TRBD1	TRBV10-3	TGTGCCATCAGTGAGCTGGAGGGACAGGGAGCAGTTGGGGAGACCCAGTACTTC	CAISELEGQGAVGETQYF
-	TRBJ1-2	-	TRBV7-2	TGTGCCAGCAGCCCACCGGGGGGAATCTATGGCTACACCTTC	CASSPPGGIYGYTF
-	TRBJ1-1	TRBD1	TRBV6-5	TGTGCCAGCAGTTACTCGGACAGGGGTCCCACTGAAGCTTTCTTT	CASSYSDRGPTEAFF
-	TRBJ1-5	TRBD1	TRBV6-1	TGTGCCAGCAGTTGGGGGGGGGACAGGGATCAGCCCCAGCATTTT	CASSWGGDRDQPQHF
-	TRBJ1-2	TRBD1	TRBV27	TGTGCCACCGCGGCAGGGGGCCCCTATGGCTACACCTTC	CATAAGGPYGYTF
once	TRBJ2-7	-	TRBV14	TGTGCCAGCAGCTTTTTGGGAGGATCCTACGAGCAGTACTTC	CASSFLGGSYEQYF
-	TRBJ1-4	-	TRBV5-1	TGCGCCAGCAGCCCCCCCGGCGCTCAGGCTGAAAAACTGTTTTTT	CASSPPGAQAEKLFF
-	TRBJ1-5	-	TRBV5-1	TGCGCCAGCAGCTGGGGGGGGGAGTACAATCAGCCCCAGCATTTT	CASSWGGEYNQPQHF
-	TRBJ1-6	TRBD1	TRBV27	TGTGCCAGCAGTTCTTGGGACAGGGAGGATTCACCCCTCCACTTT	CASSSWDREDSPLHF
-	TRBJ1-5	-	TRBV28	TGTGCCAGCAGAGCACAGAATCAGCCCCAGCATTTT	CASRAQNQPQHF
-	TRBJ2-1	TRBD1	TRBV7-8	TGTGCCAGCAGCCCTAGTCCCGGGACAGGGTTCCAAAGCTCCTACAATGAGCAGTTCTTC	CASSPSPGTGFQSSYNEQFF
-	TRBJ2-6	-	TRBV28	TGTGCCAGCAGTTTTGGGAGGTCTGGGGCCAACGTCCTGACTTTC	CASSFGRSGANVLTF
-	TRBJ2-3	-	TRBV10-3	TGTGCCATCAGTGGGAAGGGAGGCACAGATACGCAGTATTTT	CAISGKGGTDTQYF
-	TRBJ2-7	-	TRBV28	TGTGCCAGCAGTTTTTCCGGGGTCGAGTACGAGCAGTACTTC	CASSFSGVEYEQYF
-	TRBJ2-7	-	TRBV6-5	TGTGCCAGCAGTTTAGGCGGGGACCTCTCCTACGAGCAGTACTTC	CASSLGGDLSYEQYF
-	TRBJ1-2	-	TRBV4-3	TGCGCCAGCTCCCCGGGGGGGACCTATGGCTACACCTTC	CASSPGGTYGYTF